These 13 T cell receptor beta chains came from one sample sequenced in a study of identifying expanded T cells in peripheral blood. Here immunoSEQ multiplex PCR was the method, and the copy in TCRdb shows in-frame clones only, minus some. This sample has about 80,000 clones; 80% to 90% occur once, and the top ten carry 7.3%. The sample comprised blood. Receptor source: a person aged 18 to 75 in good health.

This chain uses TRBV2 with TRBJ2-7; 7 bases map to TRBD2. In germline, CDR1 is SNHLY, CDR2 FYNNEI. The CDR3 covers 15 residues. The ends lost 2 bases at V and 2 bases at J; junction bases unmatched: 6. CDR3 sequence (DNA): TGTGCCAGCAGTGAAATCCTAGCGGCCACCTACGAGCAGTACTTC. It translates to CASSEILAATYEQYF.

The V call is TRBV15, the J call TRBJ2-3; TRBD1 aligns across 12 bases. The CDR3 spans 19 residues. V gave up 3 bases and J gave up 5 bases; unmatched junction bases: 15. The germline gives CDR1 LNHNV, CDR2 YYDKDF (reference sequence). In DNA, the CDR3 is TGTGCCACCAGCAGGTCCGGGACAGGGGGCGATCTACTAGGAGATACGCAGTATTTT. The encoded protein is CATSRSGTGGDLLGDTQYF.

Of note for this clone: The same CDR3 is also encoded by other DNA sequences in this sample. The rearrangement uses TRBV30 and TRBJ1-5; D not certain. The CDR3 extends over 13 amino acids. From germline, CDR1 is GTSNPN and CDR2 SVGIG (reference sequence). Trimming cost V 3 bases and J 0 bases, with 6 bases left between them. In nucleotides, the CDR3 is TGTGCCTGGAGCCGGGATAGCAATCAGCCCCAGCATTTT. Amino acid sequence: CAWSRDSNQPQHF.

This chain's CDR3 is CASSLNSGRMNEQFF. The CDR3 DNA is TGTGCCAGCAGCTTAAATAGCGGGAGAATGAATGAGCAGTTCTTC. The chain carries TRBV13 and TRBJ2-1; TRBD2 agrees at 9 bases. Germline trimming cut 2 bases from V and 7 bases from J; bases unmatched to any gene: 6. Germline CDR1 reads PRHDT; CDR2 reads FYEKMQ (reference sequence). CDR3 length equals 15 residues.

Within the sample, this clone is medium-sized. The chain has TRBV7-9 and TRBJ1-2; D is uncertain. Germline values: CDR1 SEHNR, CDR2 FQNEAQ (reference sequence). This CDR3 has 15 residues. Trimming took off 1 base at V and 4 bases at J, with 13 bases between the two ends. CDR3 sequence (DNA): TGTGCCAGCAGCTTAGAGGAATCGGGTCCCTATGGCTACACCTTC. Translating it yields CASSLEESGPYGYTF. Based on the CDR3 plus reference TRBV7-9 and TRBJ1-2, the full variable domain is DTGVSQNPRHKITKRGQNVTFRCDPISEHNRLYWYRQTLGQGPEFLTYFQNEAQLEKSRLLSDRFSAERPKGSFSTLEIQRTEQGDSAMYLCASSLEESGPYGYTFGSGTRLTVV.

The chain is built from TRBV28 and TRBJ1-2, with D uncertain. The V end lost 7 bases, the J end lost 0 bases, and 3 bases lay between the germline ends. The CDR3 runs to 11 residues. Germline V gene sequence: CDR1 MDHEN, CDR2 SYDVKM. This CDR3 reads CASTANYGYTF. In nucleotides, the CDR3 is TGTGCCAGCACAGCTAACTATGGCTACACCTTC.

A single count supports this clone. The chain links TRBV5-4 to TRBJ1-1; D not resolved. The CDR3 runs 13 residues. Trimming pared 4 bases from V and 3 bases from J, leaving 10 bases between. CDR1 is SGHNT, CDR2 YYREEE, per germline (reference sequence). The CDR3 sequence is CASSPDLYTEAFF. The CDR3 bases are TGTGCCAGCAGCCCCGACCTTTACACTGAAGCTTTCTTT.

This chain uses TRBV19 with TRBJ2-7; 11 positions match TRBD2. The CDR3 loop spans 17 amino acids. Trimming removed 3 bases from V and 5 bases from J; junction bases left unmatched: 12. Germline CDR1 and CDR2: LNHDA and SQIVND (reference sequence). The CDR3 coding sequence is TGTGCCAGTAGTATTAGGTTCTTTGAACTAGCGGGAGACGAGCAGTACTTC. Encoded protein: CASSIRFFELAGDEQYF. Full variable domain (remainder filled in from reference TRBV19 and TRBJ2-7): DGGITQSPKYLFRKEGQNVTLSCEQNLNHDAMYWYRQDPGQGLRLIYYSQIVNDFQKGDIAEGYSVSREKKESFPLTVTSAQKNPTAFYLCASSIRFFELAGDEQYFGPGTRLTVT.

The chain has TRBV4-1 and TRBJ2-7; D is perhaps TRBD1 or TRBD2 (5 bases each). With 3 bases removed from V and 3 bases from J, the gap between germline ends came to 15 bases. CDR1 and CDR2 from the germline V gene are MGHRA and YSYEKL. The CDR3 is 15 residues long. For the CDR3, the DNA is TGCGCCAGCAGCCAGGCCCGGGACCGCAACTACGAGCAGTACTTC. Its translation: CASSQARDRNYEQYF.

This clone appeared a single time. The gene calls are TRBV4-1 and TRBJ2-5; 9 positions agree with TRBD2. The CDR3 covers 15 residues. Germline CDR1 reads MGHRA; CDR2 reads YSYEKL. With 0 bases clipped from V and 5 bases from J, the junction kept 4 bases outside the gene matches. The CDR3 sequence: CASSQDGGGVETQYF. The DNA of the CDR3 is TGCGCCAGCAGCCAAGATGGCGGGGGGGTGGAGACCCAGTACTTC.

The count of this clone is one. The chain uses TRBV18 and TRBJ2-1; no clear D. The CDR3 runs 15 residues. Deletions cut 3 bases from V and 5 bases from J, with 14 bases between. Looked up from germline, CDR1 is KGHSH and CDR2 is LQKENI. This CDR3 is CASSPRGSSNNEQFF. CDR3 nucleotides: TGTGCCAGCTCACCTCGCGGATCTTCGAACAATGAGCAGTTCTTC.

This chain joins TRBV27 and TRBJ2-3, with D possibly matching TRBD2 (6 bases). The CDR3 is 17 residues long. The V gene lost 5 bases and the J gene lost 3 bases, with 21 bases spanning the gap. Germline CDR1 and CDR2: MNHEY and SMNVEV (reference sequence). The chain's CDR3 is CASSLNPPGTLTDTQYF. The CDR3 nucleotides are TGTGCCAGCAGTCTAAACCCACCCGGGACTTTAACAGATACGCAGTATTTT.

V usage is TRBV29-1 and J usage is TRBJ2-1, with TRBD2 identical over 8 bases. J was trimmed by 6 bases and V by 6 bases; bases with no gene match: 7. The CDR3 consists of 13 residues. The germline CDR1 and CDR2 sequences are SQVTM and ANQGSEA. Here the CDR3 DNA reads TGCAGCGTGCGGGGGGTCGCAGGCAATGAGCAGTTCTTC. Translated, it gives CSVRGVAGNEQFF.